These 30 T cell receptor beta chains were all obtained from the same sample, sequenced in a study of blood T cell repertoires in COVID-19. This table comes from immunoSEQ multiplex PCR, and its TCRdb copy is limited to in-frame clones, with some not included. The repertoire holds approximately 160,000 clones, with 84% as singletons. The sequencing sample was made of peripheral blood. The receptors here all came from a man aged 18 to 29 with active or convalescent COVID-19.

This clone occurred many times. The chain is built from TRBV11-1 and TRBJ2-7; TRBD1 aligns across 7 bases. With 3 bases clipped from V and 2 bases from J, the junction kept 7 bases outside the gene matches. Germline loops: CDR1 SGHAT, CDR2 FQDESV (reference sequence). This CDR3 contains 15 residues. The CDR3, as DNA: TGTGCCAGCAGCTTGCTAAGTGGACAGGCCTACGAGCAGTACTTC. Its protein is CASSLLSGQAYEQYF.

The chain combines TRBV5-8 with TRBJ1-1; D is possibly TRBD1 (6 bases). Germline CDR1 and CDR2: SGHTS and YDEGEE. The CDR3 consists of 14 residues. Trimming stripped 2 bases from V and 1 base from J, with 9 bases between. Here the CDR3 DNA reads TGTGCCAGCAGCTTCCGCAGGGGGAACACTGAAGCTTTCTTT. This translates into CASSFRRGNTEAFF.

The gene calls are TRBV12-1 and TRBJ2-3; the table calls TRBD1, which could not be checked here. TRBV12-1 is shown as a pseudogene. There are 18 residues in the CDR3. CDR3: CASTVSGTGRWGTDTQYF. The CDR3 nucleotides read TGTGCCAGCACCGTATCCGGGACAGGGAGGTGGGGCACAGATACGCAGTATTTT.

This clone was seen a single time. The chain's CDR3 is CASSYGDSYTF. The CDR3 region has the DNA TGTGCCAGCAGTTACGGGGACAGCTACACCTTC. V gene TRBV6-2 or TRBV6-3 combines with J gene TRBJ1-2, with D maybe TRBD1 (6 bases). The V and J ends lost 2 bases and 9 bases respectively, with 7 bases between them. The length of the CDR3 is 11 residues. CDR1 is MNHEY, CDR2 SVGEGT, per germline.

V gene TRBV5-1 combines with J gene TRBJ2-4, with D perhaps TRBD2 (5 bases). Germline CDR1 reads SGHRS; CDR2 reads YFSETQ. V dropped 0 bases and J dropped 5 bases, with 9 bases sitting between them. This CDR3 contains 14 residues. CDR3 nucleotides: TGCGCCAGCAGCTTGGTTGGGAGACAAAACATTCAGTACTTC. As protein: CASSLVGRQNIQYF.

This clone appeared a single time. CDR3 loop: CASSQEGGDTMNTEAFF. CDR3 DNA sequence: TGTGCCAGCAGCCAAGAGGGGGGAGACACGATGAACACTGAAGCTTTCTTT. V usage is TRBV14 and J usage is TRBJ1-1; possible D gene TRBD1, 5 bases. The germline CDR1 and CDR2 sequences are SGHDN and FVKESK. CDR3 size: 17 residues. The V end lost 0 bases, the J end lost 0 bases, and 14 bases lay between the germline ends.

This clone showed up just once. The chain carries TRBV19 and TRBJ2-4; TRBD2 matches 14 bases. The CDR3 has 17 amino acids. Trimming cost V 5 bases and J 2 bases; bases outside gene matches: 5. CDR1 and CDR2 (germline): LNHDA, SQIVND (reference sequence). CDR3 sequence reads: CASSPGLAGAPKNIQYF. DNA of the CDR3: TGTGCCAGTAGTCCGGGACTAGCGGGGGCCCCCAAAAACATTCAGTACTTC.

The chain combines TRBV5-1 with TRBJ1-1; the match to TRBD1 covers 7 bases. V was clipped by 4 bases and J by 1 base; unmatched bases: 7. This CDR3 is built from 15 residues. The germline CDR1 and CDR2 sequences are SGHRS and YFSETQ. The DNA for the CDR3 is TGCGCCAGCAGCGCACGACAGGGTGCGAACACTGAAGCTTTCTTT. It translates to CASSARQGANTEAFF.

This chain connects TRBV13 to TRBJ2-1, with 9 positions matching TRBD2. After removal of 2 bases from V and 1 base from J, the junction contained 3 bases not matched to a gene. From germline, CDR1 is PRHDT and CDR2 FYEKMQ (reference sequence). CDR3 size: 16 residues. CDR3 sequence: CASSLRREGSYNEQFF. For the CDR3, the DNA is TGTGCCAGCAGCTTAAGGCGGGAGGGGTCCTACAATGAGCAGTTCTTC.

The CDR3 loop is CASSYQGRVTETQYF. CDR3 DNA sequence: TGTGCCAGCAGTTACCAGGGGCGGGTCACAGAGACCCAGTACTTC. This chain uses TRBV6-5 with TRBJ2-5, with a possible D match to TRBD1 (6 bases). V was shortened by 2 bases and J by 4 bases, with 14 bases between the two germline ends. The CDR3 covers 15 residues. Looked up from germline, CDR1 is MNHEY and CDR2 is SVGAGI.

The chain carries TRBV19 and TRBJ2-1, with D perhaps TRBD2 (7 bases). The CDR3 totals 16 residues. The V gene's germline CDR1 is LNHDA and CDR2 SQIVND (reference sequence). V was shortened by 7 bases and J by 0 bases, with 16 bases between the two germline ends. CDR3 DNA: TGTGCCAGTAAAGGACGCGGGGGCCCCTCCTACAATGAGCAGTTCTTC. Protein product: CASKGRGGPSYNEQFF.

The chain has TRBV11-1 and TRBJ1-3; D remains ambiguous. Germline-derived CDR1 and CDR2 are SGHAT and FQDESV (reference sequence). CDR3 length equals 16 residues. V lost 5 bases to trimming and J lost 0 bases, with 14 bases between them. DNA for the CDR3: TGTGCCAGCAGCACCCGGGGTGGGGACTCTGGAAACACCATATATTTT. Translating it yields CASSTRGGDSGNTIYF.

This clone was observed a handful of times. The gene calls are TRBV6-9 and TRBJ2-2; D perhaps matches TRBD2 (5 bases). This CDR3 has 16 residues. Germline CDR1 reads MNHGY; CDR2 reads SVAAGI. Trimming stripped 10 bases from V and 2 bases from J, with 20 bases between. The CDR3 coding sequence is TGTGCCACCCGGGAAATGGGGTCCAGAAACACCGGGGAGCTGTTTTTT. It yields the protein CATREMGSRNTGELFF.

The rearrangement links TRBV7-2 to TRBJ2-5; maybe TRBD1 (5 bases). Between the trimmed V and J ends, which lost 1 base and 2 bases, there was a span of 11 bases. This CDR3 region has 15 residues. Germline assignment: CDR1 SGHTA and CDR2 FQGNSA. DNA for the CDR3: TGTGCCAGCAGCTTAGTTGGGGCCCCACAAGAGACCCAGTACTTC. This codes for CASSLVGAPQETQYF.

This clone turned up a few times. The chain has TRBV10-3 and TRBJ1-1; 9 positions match TRBD1. The germline gives CDR1 ENHRY, CDR2 SYGVKD. CDR3 length: 16 amino acids. V shed 4 bases and J 1 base; nucleotides not matched to a gene: 7. Written as DNA, the CDR3 is TGTGCCATCAGTGCGGGGACAGGGTCGGGGAACACTGAAGCTTTCTTT. This sequence encodes CAISAGTGSGNTEAFF.

This clone was found once. The J gene is TRBJ2-3, the V gene TRBV12-3 or TRBV12-4; D possibly corresponds to TRBD2 (6 bases). The germline V and J ends were trimmed by 6 bases and 4 bases, with 11 bases remaining between them. The CDR3 is 13 residues long. The CDR3 is CASSPGGADTQYF. The CDR3 region has the DNA TGTGCCAGCAGCCCCGGAGGGGCAGATACGCAGTATTTT.

The chain links TRBV11-2 to TRBJ1-1; no clear D gene. Germline V gene lookup returns CDR1 SGHAT and CDR2 FQNNGV. V lost 5 bases and J lost 7, with 20 bases in between. The CDR3 runs 15 residues. The CDR3 is CASSTIQGGSIEAFF. Written as DNA, the CDR3 is TGTGCCAGCAGCACCATTCAAGGAGGATCTATTGAAGCTTTCTTT.

The rearrangement uses TRBV30 and TRBJ1-2, with a weak D call TRBD1 (5 bases). V lost 4 bases and J lost 2, with 17 bases in between. The CDR3 is 15 amino acids. Germline V gene data show CDR1 as GTSNPN and CDR2 as SVGIG (reference sequence). Written as DNA, the CDR3 is TGTGCCTGGACCCACCTAGGGGTGTTGAACTATGGCTACACCTTC. It is translated as CAWTHLGVLNYGYTF.

The CDR3 nucleotides read TGTGCCAGCAGTTACTCGGACAGGGTGGGCACTGAAGCTTTCTTT. Protein product: CASSYSDRVGTEAFF. V and J are TRBV6-5 and TRBJ1-1, with TRBD1 matching 8 bases. Trimming took 0 bases from V and 4 from J; bases not matched to a gene: 4. Germline assignment: CDR1 MNHEY and CDR2 SVGAGI. The CDR3 has 15 residues.

The gene calls are TRBV13 and TRBJ2-1; 9 positions agree with TRBD1. The CDR3 runs 16 residues. CDR1 is PRHDT, CDR2 FYEKMQ, per germline (reference sequence). V was clipped by 6 bases and J by 7 bases; unmatched bases: 13. CDR3 nucleotide sequence: TGTGCCAGCAGACCTGACGGACAGGGGCTCTATAATGAGCAGTTCTTC. Amino acids: CASRPDGQGLYNEQFF.

This sequence joins TRBV2 and TRBJ2-7; 7 bases are a match to TRBD1. With V trimmed by 3 bases and J by 2 bases, 4 bases remained unmatched. CDR1 and CDR2 (germline): SNHLY, FYNNEI. The CDR3 contains 14 residues. The CDR3 region has the DNA TGTGCCAGCAGTGACCCAGGGGGAGCCTACGAGCAGTACTTC. This gives the protein CASSDPGGAYEQYF. Complete variable domain (other parts from reference TRBV2 and TRBJ2-7): EPEVTQTPSHQVTQMGQEVILRCVPISNHLYFYWYRQILGQKVEFLVSFYNNEISEKSEIFDDQFSVERPDGSNFTLKIRSTKLEDSAMYFCASSDPGGAYEQYFGPGTRLTVT.

The chain carries TRBV28 and TRBJ1-2, with 7 bases aligning to TRBD1. The CDR3 is 15 amino acids. CDR1 and CDR2 from the germline V gene are MDHEN and SYDVKM. Trimming at V came to 5 bases and at J to 0 bases, leaving 6 bases not matched to a gene. The CDR3 DNA reads TGTGCCAGCAGTGATTCCGGGACAGCTAACTATGGCTACACCTTC. As protein: CASSDSGTANYGYTF.

V usage is TRBV14 and J usage is TRBJ2-1; D is undetermined. The CDR3 spans 13 residues. Looked up from germline, CDR1 is SGHDN and CDR2 is FVKESK. The germline V and J ends were trimmed by 1 base and 9 bases, with 10 bases remaining between them. The CDR3, as DNA: TGTGCCAGCAGCCAAGGGAGAGTGGGTGAGCAGTTCTTC. Protein product: CASSQGRVGEQFF.

The chain uses TRBV5-4 and TRBJ1-2; 8 bases align to TRBD1. The CDR3 totals 19 residues. Germline CDR1 SGHNT, CDR2 YYREEE (reference sequence). Trimming took 3 bases from V and 2 from J; bases not matched to a gene: 18. As DNA, the CDR3 is TGTGCCAGCAGCTCCCTGGTGGATCAGTACGGGACAGGAAACTATGGCTACACCTTC. It encodes CASSSLVDQYGTGNYGYTF.

This rearrangement joins TRBV19 to TRBJ1-5; 7 bases agree with TRBD1. Trimming at V came to 9 bases and at J to 4 bases, leaving 3 bases not matched to a gene. The CDR3 contains 12 residues. CDR1 and CDR2 from the germline V gene are LNHDA and SQIVND (reference sequence). The DNA for the CDR3 is TGTGCCAGCCACAGGGGTAATCAGCCCCAGCATTTT. It is translated as CASHRGNQPQHF.

The chain has TRBV19 and TRBJ2-3, with TRBD2 as a possible D gene (6 bases). This CDR3 is built from 12 residues. Trimming stripped 3 bases from V and 14 bases from J, with 15 bases between. CDR1 and CDR2 from the germline V gene are LNHDA and SQIVND (reference sequence). CDR3 in DNA: TGTGCCAGTAGTATTGGACGGAGGGTGTGGTATTTT. Translated: CASSIGRRVWYF.

V usage is TRBV27 and J usage is TRBJ2-7, with a possible D match to TRBD1 (6 bases). This CDR3 spans 16 amino acids. Trimming took 5 bases from V and 5 from J, leaving 22 bases between them. Germline CDR1 and CDR2: MNHEY and SMNVEV (reference sequence). The CDR3 loop reads CASSPRQVFLRNEQYF. The CDR3 nucleotides are TGTGCCAGCAGTCCACGACAGGTTTTTCTTAGGAACGAGCAGTACTTC.

The rearrangement uses TRBV28 and TRBJ2-5; 9 nucleotides align to TRBD1. The CDR3 loop spans 16 amino acids. With 5 bases clipped from V and 4 bases from J, the junction kept 11 bases outside the gene matches. Per germline, CDR1 MDHEN and CDR2 SYDVKM. CDR3 amino acids: CASSPQGADTPETQYF. For the CDR3, the DNA is TGTGCCAGCAGTCCACAGGGGGCTGATACTCCAGAGACCCAGTACTTC.

The rearrangement links TRBV28 to TRBJ2-4, with 7 bases identical to TRBD2. Losses at the gene ends were 6 bases for V and 0 bases for J; bases not matched to a gene: 14. CDR3 length: 18 amino acids. Germline V lookup: CDR1 MDHEN, CDR2 SYDVKM. The CDR3 loop is CASRGRGVLELAKNIQYF. CDR3 DNA: TGTGCCAGCAGGGGGAGGGGAGTTTTAGAACTAGCCAAAAACATTCAGTACTTC.

V is TRBV19 and J is TRBJ2-7; 8 nucleotides line up with TRBD2. V trimming: 8 bases; J trimming: 5 bases; junction bases outside the gene matches: 11. The CDR3 has 14 amino acids. Germline V gives CDR1 LNHDA, CDR2 SQIVND (reference sequence). The CDR3 region is CASGFVTSAHEQYF. The CDR3 DNA reads as TGTGCCAGTGGCTTCGTGACTAGCGCCCACGAGCAGTACTTC.